This T cell receptor beta chain is from a study of control samples from healthy donors and cancer patients (dated by TCRdb to 2019 to 2021). Receptors were amplified or captured by the immunoSEQ multiplex PCR assay. The table was pulled from immuneACCESS by TCRdb, which kept in-frame rearrangements only. Such tables lose some clones; where checked, under half of the loss comes from unresolved V genes, and the rest has no known cause. The sample table lists 150,000 to 200,000 clones, 80% to 90% of them with a count of one. Of the sample, approximately 1.8% is held by the ten largest clones. On this clone: There is no known antigen for this receptor. No quality values exist for individual bases; no much larger clone is one base distant.

The CDR3 holds 14 amino acids from the cysteine to the phenylalanine. Only CDR3 DNA remains: 42 bases, in frame from the first base. CDR1 is given as SGHNT and CDR2 as YYREEE, both from the germline V gene (reference sequence). V is pared back by 3 bases and J by 0 bases, with 9 bases lying between the germline termini. The receptor was derived from a man aged 18 to 29 in good health. The chain was built from TRBV5-4 and TRBJ1-1; TRBD1 could be the D gene, as 6 bases match. What was sequenced was blood. The DNA sequence reads TGTGCCAGCAGCTCGACAGGCCTGAACACTGAAGCTTTCTTT. This is translated as CASSSTGLNTEAFF.